Following are 8 T cell receptor beta chains from one sample sequenced in a study of cytomegalovirus exposure and HLA in healthy donors (dated by TCRdb to the late 2010s). The library was obtained by the immunoSEQ multiplex PCR assay. The multiplex PCR relied on a mix of 60 forward primers for TCR Vbeta segments and 13 reverse primers for TCR Jbeta segments. TCRdb carries this immuneACCESS record with in-frame sequences only. Its versions omit some clonotypes, under half of them owing to an unresolved V gene in the studies checked, with the rest unexplained. The sample has 100,000 to 150,000 clones on record, roughly four fifths of them singletons. The leading ten clones occupy about 1.8% of the sample. The specimen was PBMCs. The source is a female donor in good health and CMV-seropositive.

This clone was picked up one time. This chain links TRBV7-3 with TRBJ2-1, with 9 bases fitting TRBD2. Germline V CDR1 and CDR2: SGHTA, FQGTGA. This CDR3 is built from 15 residues. V dropped 5 bases and J dropped 5; count of bases not matched to a gene: 7. CDR3 in amino acids: CASSPRTSAHNEQFF. CDR3 coding DNA: TGTGCCAGCAGCCCGCGGACTAGCGCCCACAATGAGCAGTTCTTC.

This sequence joins TRBV18 and TRBJ2-5; D is unclear. V was cut by 6 bases and J by 5 bases, with 10 bases left in between. Germline CDR1 KGHSH, CDR2 LQKENI. The CDR3 is made up of 12 amino acids. As DNA, the CDR3 is TGTGCCAGCTCGCGTGGGCAGGAGACCCAGTACTTC. This sequence encodes CASSRGQETQYF.

This sequence joins TRBV19 and TRBJ1-2, with TRBD1 matching 10 bases. V lost 6 bases to trimming and J lost 6 bases; unmatched junction nucleotides: 16. The CDR3 runs to 17 residues. In germline, CDR1 is LNHDA, CDR2 SQIVND (reference sequence). The CDR3 DNA is TGTGCCAGTAGCCCGGGGACCGGGACAGGGGCTTTGGATGGCTACACCTTC. The encoded protein is CASSPGTGTGALDGYTF. Complete variable domain (other parts from reference TRBV19 and TRBJ1-2): DGGITQSPKYLFRKEGQNVTLSCEQNLNHDAMYWYRQDPGQGLRLIYYSQIVNDFQKGDIAEGYSVSREKKESFPLTVTSAQKNPTAFYLCASSPGTGTGALDGYTFGSGTRLTVV.

This chain connects TRBV6-1 to TRBJ1-1; TRBD1 matches at 10 bases. V was pared by 2 bases and J by 10 bases, with 10 bases of the junction left unmatched. This CDR3 region has 15 residues. In germline, CDR1 is MNHNS, CDR2 SASEGT. This CDR3 reads CASSETLDRGLIAFF. The CDR3 DNA is TGTGCCAGCAGTGAAACCCTCGACAGGGGGCTGATAGCTTTCTTT.

This clone turned up a few times. The chain recombines TRBV5-1 with TRBJ2-2; possible D gene TRBD1, 6 bases. The germline V gene encodes CDR1 SGHRS and CDR2 YFSETQ. There are 14 residues in the CDR3. V was shortened by 4 bases and J by 5 bases, with 12 bases between the two germline ends. The CDR3 here is CASSLGQPTGELFF. The CDR3 nucleotides read TGCGCCAGCAGCCTCGGACAGCCAACCGGGGAGCTGTTTTTT.

The rearrangement uses TRBV10-3 and TRBJ2-7, with a tentative D call TRBD1 (6 bases). Trimming cost V 0 bases and J 2 bases, with 8 bases left between them. Per the germline V gene, CDR1 is ENHRY and CDR2 is SYGVKD. CDR3 length: 14 amino acids. The CDR3 sequence: CAISESAGAYEQYF. In DNA, the CDR3 is TGTGCCATCAGTGAGTCGGCAGGGGCCTACGAGCAGTACTTC.

The chain employs TRBV28 and TRBJ2-1; maybe TRBD2 (6 bases). The V end lost 6 bases, the J end lost 11 bases, and 14 bases lay between the germline ends. Per germline, CDR1 MDHEN and CDR2 SYDVKM. The CDR3 spans 12 residues. CDR3 loop: CASRNIAGKQFF. The CDR3 DNA reads TGTGCCAGCAGGAACATTGCGGGGAAGCAGTTCTTC.

A few counts support this clone. The J gene is TRBJ1-1, the V gene TRBV11-2; perhaps TRBD1 as D (5 bases). V was pared by 5 bases and J by 6 bases, with 16 bases between. Germline-derived CDR1 and CDR2 are SGHAT and FQNNGV. This CDR3 comprises 14 residues. The CDR3 protein is CASSQKRGYAEAFF. CDR3 sequence (DNA): TGTGCCAGCAGCCAGAAACGGGGGTACGCTGAAGCTTTCTTT.